One and the same sample provided the 21 T cell receptor beta chains below, sequenced in a study of tissue T cells after allogeneic stem cell transplantation. Clones were sequenced by immunoSEQ multiplex PCR, and TCRdb holds only the in-frame ones, with some missing. The repertoire consists of some 48,000 clones, with roughly 75% occurring once and the leading ten covering less than 0.85%. The sample comprised sorted cells pooled from one or two spleens. Source of these receptors: a pool of C57BL/6 mice in good health.

Comments on this clone: All gene names here are mouse names. The CDR3 end is not reached by the read, which stops 1 residue before it; the germline J gene fills it in. The chain combines TRBV1 with TRBJ1-3; D perhaps matches TRBD1 (6 bases). The germline V gene encodes CDR1 NSQYPW and CDR2 LRSPGD (reference sequence). The CDR3 spans 16 residues. Trimming took 2 bases from V and 0 from J, leaving 11 bases between them. Partial CDR3 DNA: TGCACCTGCAGTGCACACAGGGAGAATTCTGGAAATACGCTCTAT. It yields the protein CTCSAHRENSGNTLY. The entire CDR3 reads CTCSAHRENSGNTLYF.

On this clone: Germline and genes: mouse. Read sequence stops 1 residue before the CDR3 end, and the germline J gene provides the missing end. The chain joins TRBV17 to TRBJ2-1; 7 positions match TRBD2. V trimming: 5 bases; J trimming: 0 bases; junction bases outside the gene matches: 1. Germline V gives CDR1 MNHDT, CDR2 YYDKIL. The CDR3 sequence is 14 residues long. CDR3 bases read: TGTGCTAGCAGTCCTGGGGGTAACTATGCTGAGCAGTTC. Translating it yields CASSPGGNYAEQF. The full CDR3 protein is CASSPGGNYAEQFF.

Turning to this clone: Gene names denote mouse genes. The read halts 1 residue ahead of the CDR3 end, with the missing end drawn from the germline J gene. The rearrangement links TRBV14 to TRBJ2-3, with 9 bases aligning to TRBD2. Germline CDR1 and CDR2: SGHDT and FRDEAV. The CDR3 covers 15 residues. The V gene end was trimmed by 4 bases and the J gene end by 0 bases; junction bases not matched to a gene: 3. The covered CDR3 bases are TGTGCCAGCAGTCGACTGGGGGCTAGTGCAGAAACGCTGTAT. Its protein is CASSRLGASAETLY. The whole CDR3 reads CASSRLGASAETLYF.

On this clone itself: Gene and germline names: mouse. The DNA ends 1 residue before the CDR3 does, and the rest of the CDR3 is filled in from the germline J gene. V usage is TRBV4 and J usage is TRBJ2-1; 9 bases are shared with TRBD1. The length of the CDR3 is 15 residues. Trimming removed 5 bases from V and 2 bases from J; junction bases left unmatched: 4. CDR1 is LGHDT and CDR2 is YNNKQL in the germline V gene (reference sequence). The chain's CDR3 is CASSARTGDYAEQFF. Incomplete CDR3 DNA: TGTGCCAGCAGCGCCCGGACAGGGGACTATGCTGAGCAGTTC. Filled out from reference TRBV4 and TRBJ2-1, the complete variable domain reads ETAVFQTPNYHVTQVGNEVSFNCKQTLGHDTMYWYKQDSKKLLKIMFSYNNKQLIVNETVPRRFSPQSSDKAHLNLRIKSVEPEDSAVYLCASSARTGDYAEQFFGPGTRLTVL.

As for this clone: Gene names are the mouse ones. The read terminates 1 residue before the CDR3 end, so the remaining end is supplied by the germline J gene. This chain links TRBV3 with TRBJ1-3; TRBD1 aligns across 7 bases. CDR3 length: 14 amino acids. After removal of 5 bases from V and 1 base from J, the junction contained 2 bases not matched to a gene. The germline V gene encodes CDR1 SNHLY and CDR2 FYNGKV (reference sequence). The CDR3 loop is CASSATGSGNTLYF. The covered CDR3 bases are TGTGCCAGCAGCGCGACAGGGTCTGGAAATACGCTCTAT.

Points on this clone: All gene names here are mouse names. From the germline J gene comes the end of the CDR3, since the read stops 1 residue before it. This sequence joins TRBV12-1 and TRBJ2-1; D is perhaps TRBD1 or TRBD2 (5 bases each). V lost 0 bases and J 0 bases, leaving 17 bases between the germline ends. Germline lookup yields CDR1 SGHSN and CDR2 HYEKVE. This CDR3 is built from 18 residues. CDR3 amino acids: CASSLRPGAGYNYAEQFF. The CDR3 DNA, read in part, is TGTGCCAGCTCTCTCCGTCCCGGGGCTGGGTATAACTATGCTGAGCAGTTC.

Comments on this clone: Genes and germline come from the mouse. The read terminates 1 residue ahead of where the CDR3 ends, so the germline J gene completes it. The chain carries TRBV24 and TRBJ2-7; 8 nucleotides agree with TRBD1. The germline V gene has CDR1 KGHTA and CDR2 FRNEEI. The CDR3 totals 13 residues. J gave up 7 bases and V 3 bases, and 5 bases lay outside the gene matches. Partial CDR3 DNA: TGTGCCAGCAGTCTCACAGACAGGGGCGAACAGTAC. Protein: CASSLTDRGEQY. The complete CDR3 reads CASSLTDRGEQYF.

A word on this clone: Gene names follow the mouse nomenclature. Read sequence stops 1 residue before the CDR3 end, and the germline J gene provides the missing end. The chain has TRBV12-1 and TRBJ1-4, with D maybe TRBD1 (6 bases). CDR1 is SGHSN, CDR2 HYEKVE, per germline. This CDR3 region has 14 residues. Between the trimmed V and J ends, which lost 0 bases and 2 bases, there was a span of 6 bases. Here the CDR3 reads CASSLDRSNERLFF. The DNA read from the CDR3 is TGTGCCAGCTCTCTCGACAGGTCCAACGAAAGATTATTT.

This clone turned up a few times. These gene names are mouse names. The CDR3 end is not reached by the read, which stops 1 residue before it; the germline J gene fills it in. The rearrangement joins TRBV19 to TRBJ1-5; 7 nucleotides match TRBD1. The V and J ends lost 2 bases and 1 base, in that order; junction bases with no gene match: 6. There are 16 residues in the CDR3. The V gene's germline CDR1 is FNHDT and CDR2 SITEND (reference sequence). The CDR3 DNA, read in part, is TGTGCCAGCAGTATGGGCAGGGGGAACAACAACCAGGCTCCGCTT. Protein: CASSMGRGNNNQAPL. In full, the CDR3 reads CASSMGRGNNNQAPLF. Looking up the rest from reference TRBV19 and TRBJ1-5 gives the full variable domain: GGIITQTPKFLIGQEGQKLTLKCQQNFNHDTMYWYRQDSGKGLRLIYYSITENDLQKGDLSEGYDASREKKSSFSLTVTSAQKNEMAVFLCASSMGRGNNNQAPLFGEGTRLSVL.

As concerns this clone: The gene names given are mouse names. The read finishes 1 residue shy of the CDR3 end, and the germline J gene is used to complete it. The chain employs TRBV31 and TRBJ2-5; weak D call: TRBD1 (6 bases). V was trimmed by 3 bases and J by 2 bases, leaving 6 bases between them. The CDR3 runs 12 residues. From germline, CDR1 is GKSSPN and CDR2 SITVG. The sequenced CDR3 bases are TGTGCCTGGAGACAGGGCCAAGACACCCAGTAC. It is translated as CAWRQGQDTQY. The entire CDR3 protein is CAWRQGQDTQYF.

As concerns this clone: These gene names are mouse names. The DNA ends 1 residue before the CDR3 does, and the rest of the CDR3 is filled in from the germline J gene. The chain uses TRBV16 and TRBJ2-7; weak D call: TRBD2 (6 bases). In germline, CDR1 is SGHSA, CDR2 FRNQAP. The CDR3 length is 12 residues. Trimming took 5 bases from V and 5 from J, leaving 10 bases between them. CDR3 bases read: TGTGCAAGCAGCGGGCGGGGGGATGAACAGTAC. It is translated as CASSGRGDEQY. The full CDR3 protein reads CASSGRGDEQYF.

Note on this clone: Gene names refer to mouse genes. Sequencing ends 1 residue short of the CDR3 end; the germline J gene provides the rest. The V call is TRBV26, the J call TRBJ1-4; D perhaps matches TRBD1 (5 bases). The CDR3 is made up of 16 amino acids. Germline loops: CDR1 KGHPV, CDR2 FQNQEV (reference sequence). The V end was cut by 0 bases, the J end by 0 bases, with 8 bases between. The covered CDR3 bases are TGTGCCAGCAGTCTGTCAGGGGAGGTTTCCAACGAAAGATTATTT. It encodes CASSLSGEVSNERLF. The whole CDR3 reads CASSLSGEVSNERLFF.

Concerning this clone itself: Gene labels here are mouse ones. The read ends 1 residue before the CDR3 terminus; that terminus is restored from the germline J gene. The V and J genes are TRBV1 and TRBJ1-1, with D unresolved. The V end lost 3 bases, the J end lost 0 bases, and 8 bases lay between the germline ends. Germline V gives CDR1 NSQYPW, CDR2 LRSPGD (reference sequence). This CDR3 spans 14 amino acids. The part of the CDR3 DNA that was read is TGCACCTGCAGTGCGGCAAAATCAAACACAGAAGTCTTC. This gives the protein CTCSAAKSNTEVF. The whole CDR3 region reads CTCSAAKSNTEVFF.

Concerning this clone: Gene names are mouse gene names. The CDR3 is cut off 1 residue early in the read; its end comes from the germline J gene. The genes are TRBV14 and TRBJ1-4; 11 bases align to TRBD1. The CDR3 contains 15 residues. The germline CDR1 and CDR2 sequences are SGHDT and FRDEAV. J gave up 7 bases and V 5 bases, and 7 bases lay outside the gene matches. The DNA read from the CDR3 is TGTGCCAGCAGCACCGGGACAGGGGGGGGCGAAAGATTATTT. This sequence encodes CASSTGTGGGERLF. The full CDR3 is CASSTGTGGGERLFF. The variable domain in full, with the rest retrieved from reference TRBV14 and TRBJ1-4, is EAGVTQSPRYAVLQEGQAVSFWCDPISGHDTLYWYQQPRDQGPQLLVYFRDEAVIDNSQLPSDRFSAVRPKGTNSTLKIQSAKQGDTATYLCASSTGTGGGERLFFGHGTKLSVL.

In the case of this clone: Mouse germline and gene names are used. The CDR3 end lies 1 residue beyond the end of the read and is filled in from the germline J gene. V and J are TRBV13-3 and TRBJ1-6; TRBD1 aligns across 9 bases. TRBJ1-6 counts as an open reading frame of uncertain function. Germline V gene sequence: CDR1 NNHDY, CDR2 SYVADS. V dropped 5 bases and J dropped 4; count of bases not matched to a gene: 1. This CDR3 has 14 residues. This CDR3 is CASRGTGYNSPLYF. CDR3 bases read: TGTGCCAGCAGGGGGACAGGGTATAATTCGCCCCTCTAC.

To note about this clone: Genes here carry mouse names. The read is 1 residue too short to cover the CDR3 end, so that end is filled in from the germline J gene. This chain uses TRBV3 with TRBJ2-1; D not resolved. Per the germline V gene, CDR1 is SNHLY and CDR2 is FYNGKV (reference sequence). Trimming shortened V by 0 bases and J by 4 bases, and 7 bases separated the two germline ends. The CDR3 runs to 14 residues. The CDR3 DNA, read in part, is TGTGCCAGCAGCTTAGCCGGGGAATATGCTGAGCAGTTC. Encoded protein: CASSLAGEYAEQF. From start to end, the CDR3 is CASSLAGEYAEQFF.

This clone was counted a few times. The germline and genes are mouse ones. The read halts 1 residue ahead of the CDR3 end, with the missing end drawn from the germline J gene. V is TRBV5 and J is TRBJ2-7, with a tentative D call TRBD1 (6 bases). This CDR3 comprises 12 residues. V lost 4 bases and J 2 bases, leaving 6 bases between the germline ends. The germline CDR1 and CDR2 sequences are LGHNA and YNLKQL (reference sequence). The CDR3 sequence is CASSRDTYEQYF. CDR3 DNA, as far as it was read: TGTGCCAGCAGCCGGGACACCTATGAACAGTAC.

About this clone itself: Genes and germline come from the mouse. The read comes to an end 1 residue before the CDR3 does, leaving the germline J gene to fill in the end. This chain links TRBV19 with TRBJ2-1; 12 bases match TRBD2. The V segment lost 6 bases and the J segment 5 bases; nucleotides outside the gene matches: 3. The germline V gene has CDR1 FNHDT and CDR2 SITEND (reference sequence). This CDR3 has 14 amino acids. CDR3 in amino acids: CASTGLGGDAEQFF. Incomplete CDR3 DNA: TGTGCCAGCACGGGACTGGGGGGCGATGCTGAGCAGTTC.

Worth noting for this clone: Gene names are the mouse ones. The read stops 1 residue short of the end of the CDR3; the missing end is completed from the germline J gene. The chain couples TRBV31 to TRBJ2-5; TRBD1 is a possible D gene (6 bases). This CDR3 has 14 residues. V lost 0 bases to trimming and J lost 3 bases, with 10 bases between them. CDR1 and CDR2 from the germline V gene are GKSSPN and SITVG. The CDR3 bases that were read are TGTGCCTGGAGTCTAAGGAGGGGGCAAGACACCCAGTAC. This codes for CAWSLRRGQDTQY. The whole CDR3 reads CAWSLRRGQDTQYF.

As to this clone: Genes here carry mouse names. The sequence runs out 1 residue before the end of the CDR3; the remainder is reconstructed from the germline J gene. The V gene is TRBV31, the J gene TRBJ1-4; 9 bases agree with TRBD1. CDR1 GKSSPN and CDR2 SITVG come from the germline V gene. V lost 5 bases and J lost 4; bases outside the gene matches: 5. This CDR3 contains 14 residues. The part of the CDR3 DNA that was read is TGTGCCTGGGGGCGGGGACAGGGCAACGAAAGATTATTT. As protein: CAWGRGQGNERLF. The whole CDR3 sequence is CAWGRGQGNERLFF.

A word on this clone: These gene names are mouse names. The read ends 1 residue shy of where the CDR3 ends; the end is completed using the germline J gene. The chain has TRBV12-2 and TRBJ2-1; TRBD1 aligns across 7 bases. The V gene's germline CDR1 is SGHLS and CDR2 HYDKME. The CDR3 is 15 amino acids. Trimming removed 0 bases from V and 3 bases from J; junction bases left unmatched: 4. CDR3 bases read: TGTGCCAGCTCTCTCGTCGGGACAGTCTATGCTGAGCAGTTC. Translating gives CASSLVGTVYAEQF. The full-length CDR3 reads as CASSLVGTVYAEQFF.